One sample yielded the 19 T cell receptor beta chains listed below, sequenced in a study of T cell responses to AZD1222 COVID-19 vaccine. TCRdb's table, derived via immunoSEQ multiplex PCR, lists solely in-frame clones and lacks some. Of tens of thousands of clones in the sample, 88% were seen once. The sample consisted of peripheral blood, taken on day 0 of AZD1222 vaccination. The receptors shown here come from an adult in good health.

CDR3 region: CASSQRVASSPLHF. The CDR3 DNA is TGTGCCAGCAGCCAACGAGTGGCGAGTTCACCCCTCCACTTT. The V call is TRBV14, the J call TRBJ1-6; no reliable D call. The CDR3 totals 14 residues. Deletions cut 2 bases from V and 9 bases from J, with 11 bases between. From germline, CDR1 is SGHDN and CDR2 FVKESK.

The rearrangement joins TRBV27 to TRBJ1-1, with D perhaps matching TRBD1 (5 bases). Germline V gene sequence: CDR1 MNHEY, CDR2 SMNVEV (reference sequence). This CDR3 is built from 13 residues. V lost 2 bases, J lost 8 bases, and 12 bases lay in between. In DNA, the CDR3 is TGTGCCAGCAGTTTAGTGGGGGTTTCCGAAGCTTTCTTT. Protein: CASSLVGVSEAFF.

V and J are TRBV23-1 and TRBJ2-1; 9 bases align to TRBD1. TRBV23-1 is treated as an ORF (open reading frame) with a function not yet certain. V lost 4 bases, J lost 4 bases, and 11 bases stayed unmatched. The CDR3 sequence is 17 residues long. This CDR3 reads CASSRPRTGESYNEQFF. In DNA, the CDR3 is TGCGCCAGCAGTCGCCCGAGGACAGGGGAATCATACAATGAGCAGTTCTTC.

The chain recombines TRBV19 with TRBJ2-1, with D uncertain. The CDR3 runs to 13 residues. Trimming pared 5 bases from V and 5 bases from J, leaving 10 bases between. Germline-derived CDR1 and CDR2 are LNHDA and SQIVND (reference sequence). This CDR3 is CASSVLWDNEQFF. The CDR3 DNA reads as TGTGCCAGTAGTGTCCTTTGGGACAATGAGCAGTTCTTC. The variable domain in full, with the rest retrieved from reference TRBV19 and TRBJ2-1, is DGGITQSPKYLFRKEGQNVTLSCEQNLNHDAMYWYRQDPGQGLRLIYYSQIVNDFQKGDIAEGYSVSREKKESFPLTVTSAQKNPTAFYLCASSVLWDNEQFFGPGTRLTVL.

The J gene is TRBJ1-1, the V gene TRBV6-2 or TRBV6-3; 12 nucleotides align to TRBD1. V shed 5 bases, J shed 4 bases, and the junction held 20 bases outside the gene matches. CDR1 and CDR2 from the germline V gene are MNHEY and SVGEGT. This CDR3 contains 20 residues. CDR3 amino acids: CASSHSGTGGAWGVSTEAFF. For the CDR3, the DNA is TGTGCCAGCAGTCATTCCGGGACAGGGGGCGCTTGGGGTGTTTCCACTGAAGCTTTCTTT.

This clone was counted between two and nine times. The V gene is TRBV6-6, the J gene TRBJ2-3; 8 nucleotides agree with TRBD2. This CDR3 spans 18 amino acids. V trimming: 6 bases; J trimming: 6 bases; junction bases outside the gene matches: 20. Germline V gene sequence: CDR1 MNHNY, CDR2 SVGAGI (reference sequence). The chain's CDR3 is CASSRSGGLAAWADTQYF. As DNA, the CDR3 is TGTGCCAGCAGCCGAAGCGGCGGACTAGCCGCCTGGGCCGATACGCAGTATTTT.

This clone was seen a single time. The chain couples TRBV7-8 to TRBJ2-7; TRBD1 aligns across 9 bases. The CDR3 is 15 residues long. V was clipped by 4 bases and J by 3 bases; unmatched bases: 7. In germline, CDR1 is SGHVS, CDR2 FQNEAQ. The CDR3 protein is CASSSGGTGSYEQYF. The CDR3 DNA sequence: TGTGCCAGCAGCTCTGGGGGGACAGGGAGCTACGAGCAGTACTTC.

This chain connects TRBV28 to TRBJ2-1; no clear D gene. The ends were cut back, 6 bases at V and 5 bases at J, with 14 bases in the middle. The CDR3 length is 14 residues. The germline gives CDR1 MDHEN, CDR2 SYDVKM. The CDR3 DNA sequence: TGTGCCAGCAGATTACGATCGACAAACAATGAGCAGTTCTTC. Its translation: CASRLRSTNNEQFF. Full variable domain (rest looked up from reference TRBV28 and TRBJ2-1): DVKVTQSSRYLVKRTGEKVFLECVQDMDHENMFWYRQDPGLGLRLIYFSYDVKMKEKGDIPEGYSVSREKKERFSLILESASTNQTSMYLCASRLRSTNNEQFFGPGTRLTVL.

The CDR3 coding sequence is TGTGCCAGCAGTGAATCTAACAGTTACACTGAAGCTTTCTTT. This encodes CASSESNSYTEAFF. V is TRBV25-1 and J is TRBJ1-1; D unresolved. Germline CDR1 is MGHDK and CDR2 is SYGVNS. Deletions cut 1 base from V and 3 bases from J, with 9 bases between. The CDR3 has 14 amino acids.

J is TRBJ1-1 and V is TRBV7-9, with D hard to call. V dropped 0 bases and J dropped 1 base, with 6 bases sitting between them. Germline lookup yields CDR1 SEHNR and CDR2 FQNEAQ (reference sequence). The CDR3 totals 14 residues. CDR3 in amino acids: CASSLARPNTEAFF. The CDR3 region has the DNA TGTGCCAGCAGCTTAGCAAGGCCGAACACTGAAGCTTTCTTT.

The rearrangement joins TRBV7-6 to TRBJ2-3; 7 bases align to TRBD2. The CDR3 is 17 amino acids. CDR1 is SGHVS and CDR2 is FNYEAQ in the germline V gene. The V gene end was trimmed by 1 base and the J gene end by 0 bases; junction bases not matched to a gene: 7. DNA of the CDR3: TGTGCCAGCAGCTTAGTGGCTAGCGGTCCTAGCACAGATACGCAGTATTTT. The encoded protein is CASSLVASGPSTDTQYF.

The J gene is TRBJ1-1, the V gene TRBV7-2; no firm D call. The germline V and J ends were trimmed by 3 bases and 0 bases, with 5 bases remaining between them. CDR1 and CDR2 from the germline V gene are SGHTA and FQGNSA. The CDR3 covers 13 residues. The CDR3 sequence is CASSFSMNTEAFF. CDR3 nucleotides: TGTGCCAGCAGCTTCTCTATGAACACTGAAGCTTTCTTT.

The rearrangement uses TRBV4-2 and TRBJ1-2; TRBD1 agrees at 11 bases. The V gene end was trimmed by 4 bases and the J gene end by 6 bases; junction bases not matched to a gene: 4. This CDR3 is built from 14 residues. Germline V CDR1 and CDR2: LGHNA, YNFKEQ. In DNA form, the CDR3 reads TGTGCCAGCAGCCGGACAGGGGGCGTAGATGGCTACACCTTC. It encodes CASSRTGGVDGYTF.

There are a few counts of this clone. The chain links TRBV28 to TRBJ2-5; D might be TRBD1 (5 bases). Germline V gene sequence: CDR1 MDHEN, CDR2 SYDVKM. V lost 3 bases, J lost 5 bases, and 16 bases lay in between. There are 15 residues in the CDR3. The CDR3 is CASSLLGQGSETQYF. As DNA, the CDR3 is TGTGCCAGCAGTTTGTTGGGGCAGGGATCCGAGACCCAGTACTTC.

This chain connects TRBV7-9 to TRBJ2-7; TRBD1 agrees at 8 bases. Germline loops: CDR1 SEHNR, CDR2 FQNEAQ (reference sequence). The V and J ends lost 0 bases and 2 bases, in that order; junction bases with no gene match: 9. The CDR3 length is 17 residues. CDR3 sequence (DNA): TGTGCCAGCAGCTTAGCTGGACAGGGATTGGAACCCTACGAGCAGTACTTC. This gives the protein CASSLAGQGLEPYEQYF. Together with reference TRBV7-9 and TRBJ2-7, the CDR3 gives the full variable domain: DTGVSQNPRHKITKRGQNVTFRCDPISEHNRLYWYRQTLGQGPEFLTYFQNEAQLEKSRLLSDRFSAERPKGSFSTLEIQRTEQGDSAMYLCASSLAGQGLEPYEQYFGPGTRLTVT.

The chain uses TRBV14 and TRBJ1-1, with 11 bases matching TRBD1. J lost 3 bases, V lost 4 bases, and 4 bases had no gene match. The CDR3 totals 15 residues. The germline CDR1 and CDR2 sequences are SGHDN and FVKESK. CDR3 DNA sequence: TGTGCCAGCAGCCTCCGGACAGGGGGCCACACTGAAGCTTTCTTT. This gives the protein CASSLRTGGHTEAFF. The entire variable domain, with the rest obtained from reference TRBV14 and TRBJ1-1, is as follows: EAGVTQFPSHSVIEKGQTVTLRCDPISGHDNLYWYRRVMGKEIKFLLHFVKESKQDESGMPNNRFLAERTGGTYSTLKVQPAELEDSGVYFCASSLRTGGHTEAFFGQGTRLTVV.

V usage is TRBV6-1 and J usage is TRBJ2-1; 10 nucleotides line up with TRBD2. The germline V gene encodes CDR1 MNHNS and CDR2 SASEGT. The V and J ends lost 4 bases and 1 base, in that order; junction bases with no gene match: 10. The CDR3 contains 18 residues. The CDR3 here is CASSGPLAGAESYNEQFF. CDR3 coding DNA: TGTGCCAGCAGTGGCCCCCTAGCGGGAGCGGAGTCCTACAATGAGCAGTTCTTC.

This chain uses TRBV9 with TRBJ2-1, with 8 positions matching TRBD1. This CDR3 has 15 residues. V dropped 2 bases and J dropped 5; count of bases not matched to a gene: 6. Germline V CDR1 and CDR2: SGDLS, YYNGEE. For the CDR3, the DNA is TGTGCCAGCAGCGTGTTTCAGGGGGCGGACAATGAGCAGTTCTTC. Translation gives CASSVFQGADNEQFF.

The chain employs TRBV28 and TRBJ1-2; 9 bases line up with TRBD1. The CDR3 runs 13 residues. The junction had 7 bases not matched to a gene; V was cut back by 6 bases and J by 8 bases. Per the germline V gene, CDR1 is MDHEN and CDR2 is SYDVKM. CDR3 sequence reads: CASSLTGGWGYTF. CDR3 nucleotide sequence: TGTGCCAGCAGCCTTACAGGGGGCTGGGGCTACACCTTC.